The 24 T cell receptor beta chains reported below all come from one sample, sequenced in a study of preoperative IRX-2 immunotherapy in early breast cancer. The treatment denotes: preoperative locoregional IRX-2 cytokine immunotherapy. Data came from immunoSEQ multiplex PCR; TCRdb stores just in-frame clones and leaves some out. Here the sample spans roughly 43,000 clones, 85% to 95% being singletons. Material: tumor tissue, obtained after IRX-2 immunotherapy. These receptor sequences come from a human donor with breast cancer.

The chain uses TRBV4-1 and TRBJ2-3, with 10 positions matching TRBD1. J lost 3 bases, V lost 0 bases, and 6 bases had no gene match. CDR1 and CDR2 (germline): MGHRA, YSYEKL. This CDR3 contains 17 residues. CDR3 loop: CASSQDWDRGGTDTQYF. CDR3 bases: TGCGCCAGCAGCCAAGACTGGGACAGGGGAGGAACAGATACGCAGTATTTT.

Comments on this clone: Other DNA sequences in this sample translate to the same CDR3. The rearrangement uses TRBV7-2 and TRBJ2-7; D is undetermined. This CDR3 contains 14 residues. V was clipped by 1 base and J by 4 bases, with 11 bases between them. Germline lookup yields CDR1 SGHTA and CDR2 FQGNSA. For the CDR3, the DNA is TGTGCCAGCAGCTTAGTAGGGCGGAGATACGAGCAGTACTTC. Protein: CASSLVGRRYEQYF.

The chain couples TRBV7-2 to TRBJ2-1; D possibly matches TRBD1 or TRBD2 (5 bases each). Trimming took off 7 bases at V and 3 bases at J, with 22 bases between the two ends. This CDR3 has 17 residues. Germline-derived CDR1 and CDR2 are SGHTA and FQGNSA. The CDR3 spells CASNRHGGAYFYNEQFF. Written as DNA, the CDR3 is TGTGCCAGCAACCGCCATGGGGGAGCCTATTTCTACAATGAGCAGTTCTTC.

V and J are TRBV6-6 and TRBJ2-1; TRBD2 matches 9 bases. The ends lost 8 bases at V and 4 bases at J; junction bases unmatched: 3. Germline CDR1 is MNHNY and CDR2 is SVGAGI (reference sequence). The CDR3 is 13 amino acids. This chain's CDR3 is CASASGDYNEQFF. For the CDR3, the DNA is TGTGCCAGCGCTAGCGGGGATTACAATGAGCAGTTCTTC.

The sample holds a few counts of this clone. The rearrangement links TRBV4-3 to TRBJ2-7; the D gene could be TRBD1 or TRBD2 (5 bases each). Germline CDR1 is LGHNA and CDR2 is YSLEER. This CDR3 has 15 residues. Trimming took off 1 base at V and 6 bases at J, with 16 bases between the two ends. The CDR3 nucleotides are TGCGCCAGCAGCCAAGCAGAGGACTTTGGGGGCGAGCAGTACTTC. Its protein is CASSQAEDFGGEQYF.

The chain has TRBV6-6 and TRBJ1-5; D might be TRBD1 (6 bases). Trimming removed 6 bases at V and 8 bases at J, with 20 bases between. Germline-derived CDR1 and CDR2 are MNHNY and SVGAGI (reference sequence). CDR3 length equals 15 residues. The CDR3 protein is CASRHSRDTGKPQHF. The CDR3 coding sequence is TGTGCCAGCAGGCACTCCCGGGACACCGGTAAGCCCCAGCATTTT.

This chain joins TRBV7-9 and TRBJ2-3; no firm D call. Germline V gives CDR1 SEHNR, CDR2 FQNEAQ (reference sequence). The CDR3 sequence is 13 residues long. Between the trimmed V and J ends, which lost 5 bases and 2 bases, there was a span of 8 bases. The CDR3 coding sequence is TGTGCCAGCAGCCCACCGACCACAGATACGCAGTATTTT. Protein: CASSPPTTDTQYF.

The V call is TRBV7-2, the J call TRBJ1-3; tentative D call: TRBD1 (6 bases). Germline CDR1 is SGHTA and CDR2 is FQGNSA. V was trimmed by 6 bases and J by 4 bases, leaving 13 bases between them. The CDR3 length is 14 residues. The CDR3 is CASRKRQDGNTIYF. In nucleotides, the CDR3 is TGTGCCAGCAGGAAGAGACAGGACGGAAACACCATATATTTT.

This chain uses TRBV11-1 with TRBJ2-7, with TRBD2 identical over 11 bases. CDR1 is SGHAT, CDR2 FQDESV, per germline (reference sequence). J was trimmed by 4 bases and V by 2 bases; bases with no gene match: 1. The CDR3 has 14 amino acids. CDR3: CASSLTSGSYEQYF. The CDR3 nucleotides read TGTGCCAGCAGCTTAACTAGCGGGAGTTACGAGCAGTACTTC.

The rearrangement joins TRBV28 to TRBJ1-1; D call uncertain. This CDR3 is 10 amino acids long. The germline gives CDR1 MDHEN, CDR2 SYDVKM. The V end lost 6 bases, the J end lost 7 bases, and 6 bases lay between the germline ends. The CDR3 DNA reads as TGTGCCAGCAGAAATATTGAAGCTTTCTTT. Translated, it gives CASRNIEAFF.

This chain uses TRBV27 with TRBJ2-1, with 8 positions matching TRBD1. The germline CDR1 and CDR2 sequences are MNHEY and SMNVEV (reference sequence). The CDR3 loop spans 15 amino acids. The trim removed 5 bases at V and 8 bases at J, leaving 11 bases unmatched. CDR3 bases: TGTGCCAGCAGTGTCGGACAGGGATCCTCCGATGAGCAGTTCTTC. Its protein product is CASSVGQGSSDEQFF.

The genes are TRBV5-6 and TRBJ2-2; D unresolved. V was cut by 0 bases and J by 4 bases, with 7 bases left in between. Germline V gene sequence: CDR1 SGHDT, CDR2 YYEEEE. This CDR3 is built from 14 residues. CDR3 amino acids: CASSLVSPTGELFF. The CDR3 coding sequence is TGTGCCAGCAGCTTGGTGTCCCCCACCGGGGAGCTGTTTTTT.

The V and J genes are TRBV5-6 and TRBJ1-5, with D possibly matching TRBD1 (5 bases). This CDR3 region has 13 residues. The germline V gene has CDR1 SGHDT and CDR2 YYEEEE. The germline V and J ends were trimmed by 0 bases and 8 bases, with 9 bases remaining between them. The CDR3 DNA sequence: TGTGCCAGCAGCTTGGCTGGGGCGGAGCCCCAGCATTTT. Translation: CASSLAGAEPQHF.

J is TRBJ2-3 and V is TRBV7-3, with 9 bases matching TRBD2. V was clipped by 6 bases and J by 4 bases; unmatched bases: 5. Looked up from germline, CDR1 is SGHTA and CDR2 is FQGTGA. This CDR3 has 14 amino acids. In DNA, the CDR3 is TGTGCCAGCAGTTATAGCGGGAGCGCAGATACGCAGTATTTT. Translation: CASSYSGSADTQYF.

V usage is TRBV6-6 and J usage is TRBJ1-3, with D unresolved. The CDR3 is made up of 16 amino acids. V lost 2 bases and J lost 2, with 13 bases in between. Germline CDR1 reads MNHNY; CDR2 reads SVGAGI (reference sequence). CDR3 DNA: TGTGCCAGCAGTTACAGTGAAGGAGGGACTGGAAACACCATATATTTT. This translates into CASSYSEGGTGNTIYF.

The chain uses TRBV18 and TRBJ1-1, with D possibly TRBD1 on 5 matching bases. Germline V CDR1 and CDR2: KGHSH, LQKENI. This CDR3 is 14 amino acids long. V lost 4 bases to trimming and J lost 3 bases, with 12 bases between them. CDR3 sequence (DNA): TGTGCCAGCTCACGGGGAGGGGAGGACACTGAAGCTTTCTTT. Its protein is CASSRGGEDTEAFF.

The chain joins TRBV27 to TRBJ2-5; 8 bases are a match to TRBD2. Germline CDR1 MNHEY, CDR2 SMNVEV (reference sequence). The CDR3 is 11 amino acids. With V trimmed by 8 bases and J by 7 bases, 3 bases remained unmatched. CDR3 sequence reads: CASRGGWTQYF. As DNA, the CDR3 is TGTGCCAGCCGCGGGGGGTGGACCCAGTACTTC.

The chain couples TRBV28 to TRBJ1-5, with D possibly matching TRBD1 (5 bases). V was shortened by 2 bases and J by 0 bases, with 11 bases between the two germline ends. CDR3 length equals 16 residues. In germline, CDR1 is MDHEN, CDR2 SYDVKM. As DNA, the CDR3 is TGTGCCAGCAGTTTAGGAGGGGCTCTTAGCAATCAGCCCCAGCATTTT. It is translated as CASSLGGALSNQPQHF.

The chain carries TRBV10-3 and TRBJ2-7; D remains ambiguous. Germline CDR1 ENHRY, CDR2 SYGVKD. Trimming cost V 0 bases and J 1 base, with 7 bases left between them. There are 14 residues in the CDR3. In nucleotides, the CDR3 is TGTGCCATCAGTGAGTCGCCGGGTTCCTACGAGCAGTACTTC. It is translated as CAISESPGSYEQYF.

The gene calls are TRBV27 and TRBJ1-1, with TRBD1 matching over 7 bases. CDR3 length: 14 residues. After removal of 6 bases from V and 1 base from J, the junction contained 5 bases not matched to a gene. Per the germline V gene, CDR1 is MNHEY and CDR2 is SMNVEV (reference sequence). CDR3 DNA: TGTGCCAGCAGAAGCAGGGGGTCGAACACTGAAGCTTTCTTT. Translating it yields CASRSRGSNTEAFF.

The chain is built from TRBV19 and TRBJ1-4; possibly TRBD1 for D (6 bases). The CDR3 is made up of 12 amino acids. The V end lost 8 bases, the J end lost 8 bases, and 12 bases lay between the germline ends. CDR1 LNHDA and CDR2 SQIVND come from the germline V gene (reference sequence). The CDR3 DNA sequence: TGTGCCAGTCACAGGGTGGGGGAAAAACTGTTTTTT. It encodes CASHRVGEKLFF.

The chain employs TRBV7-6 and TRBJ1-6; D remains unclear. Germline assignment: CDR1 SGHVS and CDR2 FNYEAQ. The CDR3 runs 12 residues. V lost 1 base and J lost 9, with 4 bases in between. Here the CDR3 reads CASSLVSSPLHF. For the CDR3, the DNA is TGTGCCAGCAGCTTAGTTTCTTCACCCCTCCACTTT.

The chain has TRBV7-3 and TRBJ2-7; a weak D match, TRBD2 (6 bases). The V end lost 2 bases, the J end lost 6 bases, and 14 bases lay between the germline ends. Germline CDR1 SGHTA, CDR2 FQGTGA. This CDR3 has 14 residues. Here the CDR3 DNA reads TGTGCCAGCAGCTTAGGAGGGAGTTCAAGCGAGCAGTACTTC. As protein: CASSLGGSSSEQYF.

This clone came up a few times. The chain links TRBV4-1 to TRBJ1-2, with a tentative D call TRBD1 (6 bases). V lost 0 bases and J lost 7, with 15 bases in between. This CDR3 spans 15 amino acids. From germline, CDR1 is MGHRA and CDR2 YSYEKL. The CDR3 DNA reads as TGCGCCAGCAGCCAAGATTTGCCAGGGGTGGGTGGCTACACCTTC. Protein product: CASSQDLPGVGGYTF.